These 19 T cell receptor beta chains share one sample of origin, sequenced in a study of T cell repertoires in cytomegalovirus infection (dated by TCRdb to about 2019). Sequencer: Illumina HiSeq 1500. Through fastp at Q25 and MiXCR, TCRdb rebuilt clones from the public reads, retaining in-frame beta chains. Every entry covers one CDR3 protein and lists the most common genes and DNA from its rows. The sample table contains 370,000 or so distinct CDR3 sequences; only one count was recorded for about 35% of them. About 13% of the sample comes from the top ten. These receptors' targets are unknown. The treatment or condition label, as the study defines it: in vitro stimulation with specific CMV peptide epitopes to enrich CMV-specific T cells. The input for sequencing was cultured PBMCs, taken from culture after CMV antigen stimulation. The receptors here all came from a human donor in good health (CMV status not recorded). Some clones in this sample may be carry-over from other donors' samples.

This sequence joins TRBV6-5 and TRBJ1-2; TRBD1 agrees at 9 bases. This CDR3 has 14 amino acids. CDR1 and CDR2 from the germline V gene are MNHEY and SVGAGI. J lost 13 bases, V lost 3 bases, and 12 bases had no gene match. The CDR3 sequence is CASSYLGQGERSTF. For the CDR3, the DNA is TGTGCCAGCAGTTATTTGGGACAGGGTGAGAGATCCACCTTC.

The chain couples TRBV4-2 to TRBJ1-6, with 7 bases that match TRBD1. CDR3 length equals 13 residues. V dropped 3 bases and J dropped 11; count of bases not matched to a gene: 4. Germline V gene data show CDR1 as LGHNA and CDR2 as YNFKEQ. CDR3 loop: CASSHRDSPPLHF. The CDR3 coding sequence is TGTGCCAGCAGCCACCGGGACAGCCCACCCCTCCACTTT.

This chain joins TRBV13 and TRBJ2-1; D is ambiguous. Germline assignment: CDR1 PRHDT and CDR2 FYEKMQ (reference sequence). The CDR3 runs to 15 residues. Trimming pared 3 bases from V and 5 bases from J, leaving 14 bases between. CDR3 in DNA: TGTGCCAGCAGCTTGACACGAGACCGTCACAATGAGCAGTTCTTC. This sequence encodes CASSLTRDRHNEQFF.

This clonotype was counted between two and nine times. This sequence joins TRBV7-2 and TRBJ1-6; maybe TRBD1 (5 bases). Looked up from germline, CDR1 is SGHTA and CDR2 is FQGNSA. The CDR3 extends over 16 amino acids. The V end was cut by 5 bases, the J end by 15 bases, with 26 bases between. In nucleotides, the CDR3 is TGTGCCAGCAGCCGAAAGACAACAGGTTCCCTGGAGGACCTCCACTTT. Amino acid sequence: CASSRKTTGSLEDLHF.

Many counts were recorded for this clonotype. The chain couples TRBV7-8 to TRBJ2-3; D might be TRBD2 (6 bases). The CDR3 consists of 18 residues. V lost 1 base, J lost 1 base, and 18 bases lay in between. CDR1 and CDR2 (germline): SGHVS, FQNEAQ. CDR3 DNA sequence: TGTGCCAGCAGCTTAGTTCTGGGGGGACTGGGGGGCACAGATACGCAGTATTTT. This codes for CASSLVLGGLGGTDTQYF.

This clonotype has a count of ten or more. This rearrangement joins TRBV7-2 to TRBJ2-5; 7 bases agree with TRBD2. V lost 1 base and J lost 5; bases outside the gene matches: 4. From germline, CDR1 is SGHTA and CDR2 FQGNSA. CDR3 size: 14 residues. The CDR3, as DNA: TGTGCCAGCAGCTTAGGGGCCGGGAGGGAGACCCAGTACTTC. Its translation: CASSLGAGRETQYF.

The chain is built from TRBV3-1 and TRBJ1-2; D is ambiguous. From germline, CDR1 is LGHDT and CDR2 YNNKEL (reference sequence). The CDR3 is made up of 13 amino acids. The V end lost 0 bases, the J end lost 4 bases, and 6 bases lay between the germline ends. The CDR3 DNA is TGTGCCAGCAGCCAAGATGACGTCTATGGCTACACCTTC. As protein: CASSQDDVYGYTF.

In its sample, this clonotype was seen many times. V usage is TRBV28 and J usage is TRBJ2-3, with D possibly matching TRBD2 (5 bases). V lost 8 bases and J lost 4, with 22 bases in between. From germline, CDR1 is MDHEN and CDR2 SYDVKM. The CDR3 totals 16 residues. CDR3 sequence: CASGLGGFLQPDTQYF. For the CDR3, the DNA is TGTGCCAGCGGGCTTGGCGGGTTCCTTCAACCAGATACGCAGTATTTT. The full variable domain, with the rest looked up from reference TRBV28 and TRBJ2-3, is DVKVTQSSRYLVKRTGEKVFLECVQDMDHENMFWYRQDPGLGLRLIYFSYDVKMKEKGDIPEGYSVSREKKERFSLILESASTNQTSMYLCASGLGGFLQPDTQYFGPGTRLTVL.

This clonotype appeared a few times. CDR3 DNA sequence: TGTGCCAGCAGCTTAGTGGACAGCAGCACAGATACGCAGTATTTT. Its translation is CASSLVDSSTDTQYF. J is TRBJ2-3 and V is TRBV7-2, with D possibly being TRBD1 (6 bases). V was trimmed by 1 base and J by 0 bases, leaving 8 bases between them. There are 15 residues in the CDR3. Germline CDR1 and CDR2: SGHTA and FQGNSA.

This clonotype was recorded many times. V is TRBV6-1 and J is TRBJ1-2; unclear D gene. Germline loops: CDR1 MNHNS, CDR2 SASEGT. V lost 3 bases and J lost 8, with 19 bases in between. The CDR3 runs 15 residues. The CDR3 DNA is TGTGCCAGCAGTGAGAGGGCTCGGTCAGGCTTGGGCTACACCTTC. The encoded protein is CASSERARSGLGYTF.

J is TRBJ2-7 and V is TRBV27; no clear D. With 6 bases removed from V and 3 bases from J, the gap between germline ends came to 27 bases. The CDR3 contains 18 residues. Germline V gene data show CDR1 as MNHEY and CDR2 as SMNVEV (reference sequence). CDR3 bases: TGTGCCAGCAGGCTTGTCGTAAGTGTGTACGGGTCTTTCTACGAGCAGTACTTC. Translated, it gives CASRLVVSVYGSFYEQYF.

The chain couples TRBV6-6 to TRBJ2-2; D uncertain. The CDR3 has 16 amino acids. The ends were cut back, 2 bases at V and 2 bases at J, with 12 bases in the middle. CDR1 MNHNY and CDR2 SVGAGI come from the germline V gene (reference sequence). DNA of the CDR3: TGTGCCAGCAGTTACCCCCGCGAGCATAACACCGGGGAGCTGTTTTTT. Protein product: CASSYPREHNTGELFF.

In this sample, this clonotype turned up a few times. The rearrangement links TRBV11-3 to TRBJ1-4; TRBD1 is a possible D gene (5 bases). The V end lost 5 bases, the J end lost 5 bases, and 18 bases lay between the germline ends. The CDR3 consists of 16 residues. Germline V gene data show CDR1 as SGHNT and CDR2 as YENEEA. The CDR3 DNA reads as TGTGCCAGCAGCCCAGGGCTCCTAGGGGTAAATGAAAAACTGTTTTTT. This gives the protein CASSPGLLGVNEKLFF.

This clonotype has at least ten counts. CDR3 loop: CASSLRVAGAEDTQYF. CDR3 sequence (DNA): TGTGCCAGCAGCTTAAGGGTAGCGGGAGCGGAAGATACGCAGTATTTT. V usage is TRBV7-2 and J usage is TRBJ2-3; 9 bases line up with TRBD2. After removal of 2 bases from V and 5 bases from J, the junction contained 8 bases not matched to a gene. Germline V gene lookup returns CDR1 SGHTA and CDR2 FQGNSA. This CDR3 is 16 amino acids long.

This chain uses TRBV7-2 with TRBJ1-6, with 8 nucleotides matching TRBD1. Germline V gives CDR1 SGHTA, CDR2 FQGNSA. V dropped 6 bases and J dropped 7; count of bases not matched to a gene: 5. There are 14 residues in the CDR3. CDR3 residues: CASSWTGRNSPLHF. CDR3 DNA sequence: TGTGCCAGCAGTTGGACAGGGCGGAATTCACCCCTCCACTTT.

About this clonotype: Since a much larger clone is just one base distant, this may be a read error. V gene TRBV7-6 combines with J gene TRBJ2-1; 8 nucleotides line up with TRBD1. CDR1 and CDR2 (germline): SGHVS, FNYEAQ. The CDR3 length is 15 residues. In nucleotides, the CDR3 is TGTGCCAGCAGCCTTTGGGACAGGCCTCACAATGAGCAGTTATTC. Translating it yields CASSLWDRPHNEQLF. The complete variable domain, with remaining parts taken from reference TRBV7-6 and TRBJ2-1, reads GAGVSQSPRYKVTKRGQDVALRCDPISGHVSLYWYRQALGQGPEFLTYFNYEAQQDKSGLPNDRFSAERPEGSISTLTIQRTEQRDSAMYRCASSLWDRPHNEQLFGPGTRLTVL.

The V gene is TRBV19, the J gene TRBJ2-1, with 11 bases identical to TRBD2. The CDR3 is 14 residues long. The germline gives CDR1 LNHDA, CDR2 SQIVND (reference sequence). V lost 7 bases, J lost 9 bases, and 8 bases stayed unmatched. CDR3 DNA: TGTGCCAGTACCACTAGCGGGAGTAGAAGTGAGCAGTTCTTC. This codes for CASTTSGSRSEQFF.

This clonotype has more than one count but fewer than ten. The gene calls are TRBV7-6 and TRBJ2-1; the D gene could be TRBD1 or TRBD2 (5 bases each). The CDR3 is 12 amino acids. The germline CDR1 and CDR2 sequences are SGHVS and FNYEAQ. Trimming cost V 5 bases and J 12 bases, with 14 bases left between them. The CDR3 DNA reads TGTGCCAGCAGCCCAGAAGGGGACGTGCAGTTCTTC. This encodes CASSPEGDVQFF.

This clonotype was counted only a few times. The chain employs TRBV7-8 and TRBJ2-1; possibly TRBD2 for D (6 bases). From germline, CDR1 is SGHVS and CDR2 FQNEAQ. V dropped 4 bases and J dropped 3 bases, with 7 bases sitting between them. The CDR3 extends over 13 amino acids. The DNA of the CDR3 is TGTGCCAGCAGCTCGGACTACTACAATGAGCAGTTCTTC. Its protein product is CASSSDYYNEQFF. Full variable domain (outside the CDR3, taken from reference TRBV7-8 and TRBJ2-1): GAGVSQSPRYKVAKRGQDVALRCDPISGHVSLFWYQQALGQGPEFLTYFQNEAQLDKSGLPSDRFFAERPEGSVSTLKIQRTQQEDSAVYLCASSSDYYNEQFFGPGTRLTVL.